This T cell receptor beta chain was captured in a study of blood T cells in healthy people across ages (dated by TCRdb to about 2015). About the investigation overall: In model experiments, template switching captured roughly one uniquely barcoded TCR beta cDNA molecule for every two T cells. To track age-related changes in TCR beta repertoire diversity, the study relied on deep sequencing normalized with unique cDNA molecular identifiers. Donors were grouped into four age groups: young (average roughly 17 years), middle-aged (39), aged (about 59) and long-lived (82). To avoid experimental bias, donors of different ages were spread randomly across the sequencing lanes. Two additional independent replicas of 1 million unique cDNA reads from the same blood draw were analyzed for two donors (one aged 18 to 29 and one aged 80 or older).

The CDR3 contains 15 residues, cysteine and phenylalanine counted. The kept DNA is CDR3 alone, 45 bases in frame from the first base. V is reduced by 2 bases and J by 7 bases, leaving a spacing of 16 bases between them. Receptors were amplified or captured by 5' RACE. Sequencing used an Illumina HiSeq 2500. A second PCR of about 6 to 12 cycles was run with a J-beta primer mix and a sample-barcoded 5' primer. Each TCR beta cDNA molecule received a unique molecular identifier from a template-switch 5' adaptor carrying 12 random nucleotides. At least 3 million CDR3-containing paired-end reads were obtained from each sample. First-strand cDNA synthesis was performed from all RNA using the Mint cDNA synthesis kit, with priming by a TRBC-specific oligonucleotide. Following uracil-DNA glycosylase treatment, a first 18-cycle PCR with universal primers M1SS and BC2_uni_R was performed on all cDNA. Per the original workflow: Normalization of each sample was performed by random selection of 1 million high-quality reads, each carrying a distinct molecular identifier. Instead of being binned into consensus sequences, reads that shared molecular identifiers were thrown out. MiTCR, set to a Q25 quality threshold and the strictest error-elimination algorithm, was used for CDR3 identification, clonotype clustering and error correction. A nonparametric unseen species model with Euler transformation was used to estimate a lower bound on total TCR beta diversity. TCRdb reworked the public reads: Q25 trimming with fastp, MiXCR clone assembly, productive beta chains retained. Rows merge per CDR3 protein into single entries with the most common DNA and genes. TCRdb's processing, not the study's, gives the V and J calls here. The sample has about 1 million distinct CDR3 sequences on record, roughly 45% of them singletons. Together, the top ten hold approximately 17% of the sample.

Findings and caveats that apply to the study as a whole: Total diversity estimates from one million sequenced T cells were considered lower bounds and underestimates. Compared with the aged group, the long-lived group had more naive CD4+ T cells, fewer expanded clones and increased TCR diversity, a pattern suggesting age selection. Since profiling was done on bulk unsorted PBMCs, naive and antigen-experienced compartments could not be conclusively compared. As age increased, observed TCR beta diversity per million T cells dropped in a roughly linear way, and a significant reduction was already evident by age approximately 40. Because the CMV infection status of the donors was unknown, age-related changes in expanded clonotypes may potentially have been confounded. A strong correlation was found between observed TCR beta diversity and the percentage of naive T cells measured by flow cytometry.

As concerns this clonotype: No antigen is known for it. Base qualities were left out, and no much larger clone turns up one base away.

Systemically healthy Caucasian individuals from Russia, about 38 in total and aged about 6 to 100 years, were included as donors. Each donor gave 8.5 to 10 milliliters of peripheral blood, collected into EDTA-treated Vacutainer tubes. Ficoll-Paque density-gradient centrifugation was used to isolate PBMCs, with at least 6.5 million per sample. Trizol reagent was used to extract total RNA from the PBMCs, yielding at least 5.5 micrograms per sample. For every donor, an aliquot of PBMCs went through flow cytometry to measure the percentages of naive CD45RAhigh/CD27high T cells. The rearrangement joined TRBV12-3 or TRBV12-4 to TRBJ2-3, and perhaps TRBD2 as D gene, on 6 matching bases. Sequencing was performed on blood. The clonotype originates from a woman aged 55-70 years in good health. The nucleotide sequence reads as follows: TGTGCCAGCAGTTTATGCCGGGAGATTGGAAATACGCAGTATTTT. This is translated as CASSLCREIGNTQYF.